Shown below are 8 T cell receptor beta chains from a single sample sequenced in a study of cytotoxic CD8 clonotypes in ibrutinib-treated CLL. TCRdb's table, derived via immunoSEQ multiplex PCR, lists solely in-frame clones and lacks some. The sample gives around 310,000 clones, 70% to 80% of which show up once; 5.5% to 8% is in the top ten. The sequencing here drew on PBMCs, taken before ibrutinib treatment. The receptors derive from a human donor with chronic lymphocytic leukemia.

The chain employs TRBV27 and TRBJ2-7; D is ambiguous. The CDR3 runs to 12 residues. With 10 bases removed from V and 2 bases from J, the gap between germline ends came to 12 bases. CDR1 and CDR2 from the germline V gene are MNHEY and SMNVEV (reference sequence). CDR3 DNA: TGTGCCACCGCAAACAGAGCCTACGAGCAGTACTTC. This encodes CATANRAYEQYF.

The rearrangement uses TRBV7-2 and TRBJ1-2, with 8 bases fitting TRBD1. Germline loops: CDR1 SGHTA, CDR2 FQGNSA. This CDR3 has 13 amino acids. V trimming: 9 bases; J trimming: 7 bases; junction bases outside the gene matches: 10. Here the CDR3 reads CARNMDRVGGYTF. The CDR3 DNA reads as TGTGCCAGAAACATGGACAGGGTCGGTGGCTACACCTTC.

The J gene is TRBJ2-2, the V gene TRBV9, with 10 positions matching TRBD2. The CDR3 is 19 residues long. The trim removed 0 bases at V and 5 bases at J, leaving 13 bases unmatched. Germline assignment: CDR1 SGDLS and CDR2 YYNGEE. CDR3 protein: CASSVDRLAGLSLTGELFF. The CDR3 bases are TGTGCCAGCAGCGTAGATCGACTAGCGGGTTTGTCATTGACCGGGGAGCTGTTTTTT.

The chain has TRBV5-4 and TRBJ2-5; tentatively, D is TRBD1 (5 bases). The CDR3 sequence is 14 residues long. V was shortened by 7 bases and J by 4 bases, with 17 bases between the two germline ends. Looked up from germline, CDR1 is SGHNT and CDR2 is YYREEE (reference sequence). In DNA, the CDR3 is TGTGCCAGCCAGAAGGGGCAGAAAGGAGAGACCCAGTACTTC. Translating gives CASQKGQKGETQYF.

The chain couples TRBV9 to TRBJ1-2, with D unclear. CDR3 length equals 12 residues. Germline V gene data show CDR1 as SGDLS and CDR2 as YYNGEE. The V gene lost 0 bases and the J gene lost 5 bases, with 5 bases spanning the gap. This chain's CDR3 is CASSVVRYGYTF. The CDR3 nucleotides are TGTGCCAGCAGCGTAGTCCGGTATGGCTACACCTTC.

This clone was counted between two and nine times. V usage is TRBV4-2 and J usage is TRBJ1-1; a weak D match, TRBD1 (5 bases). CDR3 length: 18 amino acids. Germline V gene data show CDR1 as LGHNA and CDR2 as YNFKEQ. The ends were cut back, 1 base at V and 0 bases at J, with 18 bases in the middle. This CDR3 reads CASSQVWTTGTMNTEAFF. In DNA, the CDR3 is TGTGCCAGCAGCCAAGTTTGGACAACGGGAACCATGAACACTGAAGCTTTCTTT.

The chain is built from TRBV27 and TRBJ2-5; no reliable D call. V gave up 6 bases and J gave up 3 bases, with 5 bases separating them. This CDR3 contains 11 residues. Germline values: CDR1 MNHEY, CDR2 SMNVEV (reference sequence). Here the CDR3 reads CASRHKETQYF. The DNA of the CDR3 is TGTGCCAGCAGACACAAAGAGACCCAGTACTTC.

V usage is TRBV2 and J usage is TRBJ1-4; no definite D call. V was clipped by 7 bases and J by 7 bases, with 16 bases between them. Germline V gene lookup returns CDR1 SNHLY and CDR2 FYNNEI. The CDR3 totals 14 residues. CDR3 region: CASNRNSGGEKLFF. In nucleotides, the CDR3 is TGTGCCAGCAATCGGAATTCCGGAGGTGAAAAACTGTTTTTT.